This TCR beta chain was identified in a study of T-cell reconstitution after alpha-beta-depleted transplantation in children. Overall study findings and caveats: Roughly two months post-transplant, alpha-beta T cells reportedly originated from several hundred graft clones that had expanded.

V was pared by 7 bases and J by 8 bases, with 7 bases of the junction left unmatched. This CDR3 spans 13 amino acids. Germline-derived CDR1 and CDR2 are SNHLY and FYNNEI. Note on this clonotype: Its antigen is still unknown.

Construction of the TCRbeta library involved unique molecular identifiers. TCRdb re-derived calls from the PCR reads in MiXCR, one entry per CDR3 protein. The profile shows around 800,000 distinct CDR3 sequences, about 15% of them singletons. V gene TRBV2 combines with J gene TRBJ2-1; 8 bases align to TRBD1. This material consisted of PBMCs, mostly from graft donor cells, taken 360 days after TCRalphabeta/CD19-depleted stem cell transplant. The source of this sequence is a male patient between 5 and 17 years old who had a stem cell transplant for acute lymphoblastic leukemia, so the T cells may come from the graft donor. CDR3 nucleotide sequence: TGTGCCAGCATGCGACAGGGGAAGCATGAGCAGTTCTTC. This translates into CASMRQGKHEQFF.